The 3 T cell receptor beta chains below all came from one sample that was sequenced in a study of early T cells in non-severe SARS-CoV-2 infection. TCRdb passed the 5' RACE reads through MiXCR, listing each CDR3 protein once. The profile shows approximately 30,000 distinct CDR3 sequences, approximately 5% of them singletons. The sequencing sample was made of whole blood. The source of these receptors is an adult who was a healthcare worker with PCR-confirmed SARS-CoV-2 infection or an uninfected control (not recorded which).

The chain uses TRBV5-1 and TRBJ1-6; D might be TRBD1 (6 bases). The length of the CDR3 is 16 residues. In germline, CDR1 is SGHRS, CDR2 YFSETQ. Trimming took off 1 base at V and 5 bases at J, with 13 bases between the two ends. The chain's CDR3 is CASSLSGVRDNSPLHF. The CDR3 DNA reads as TGCGCCAGCAGCTTGTCAGGGGTGAGGGATAATTCACCCCTCCACTTT.

This clonotype was observed a few times. The chain couples TRBV20-1 to TRBJ1-3; 9 nucleotides line up with TRBD1. The ends lost 3 bases at V and 9 bases at J; junction bases unmatched: 9. Germline lookup yields CDR1 DFQATT and CDR2 SNEGSKA (reference sequence). The CDR3 totals 14 residues. In DNA, the CDR3 is TGCAGTGCTAGCCCCGGGACAGGGATGAGCACCATATATTTT. Its protein is CSASPGTGMSTIYF.

There are a few counts of this clonotype. V is TRBV7-6 and J is TRBJ2-2, with 13 bases identical to TRBD2. The length of the CDR3 is 16 residues. The V segment lost 7 bases and the J segment 3 bases; nucleotides outside the gene matches: 5. Germline V gene sequence: CDR1 SGHVS, CDR2 FNYEAQ. This CDR3 reads CASTLTSGGYTGELFF. The CDR3 nucleotides are TGTGCCAGCACCCTGACTAGCGGGGGGTACACCGGGGAGCTGTTTTTT.